The clone carrying this T cell receptor beta chain was picked up many times. The CDR3 consists of 16 residues. J was trimmed by 5 bases and V by 0 bases; bases with no gene match: 6. Germline V gene lookup returns CDR1 SGHRS and CDR2 YFSETQ. Each CDR3 protein is one row after TCRdb ran MiXCR on the 5' RACE reads. The table shows about 74,000 distinct CDR3 sequences, with approximately 7% occurring only once. These data belong to a study of T cells after yellow fever vaccination. The clonotype originates from a man younger than 35 who received the YFV17D yellow fever vaccine. The sample consisted of CD8+ T cells sorted from PBMCs, taken 5 days after the first yellow fever vaccination. V gene TRBV5-1 combines with J gene TRBJ2-1, with 9 bases matching TRBD2. CDR3 sequence reads: CASSLEGLARDNEQFF. CDR3 DNA sequence: TGCGCCAGCAGCTTGGAGGGACTAGCTAGGGACAATGAGCAGTTCTTC.